This T cell receptor (beta chain) was retrieved from a study of CD8 T cells in ankylosing spondylitis. TCRdb reprocessed the 5' RACE reads with MiXCR, giving one entry per CDR3 protein. The sample holds 200,000 to 250,000 distinct CDR3 sequences, 8% to 11% seen once. Overall study results and limits: According to the report, clones linked to the disease were significantly enriched in matched synovial fluid samples taken from ankylosing spondylitis patients.

The CDR3 spans 13 residues. CDR1 is MGHRA, CDR2 YSYEKL, per germline. Trimming removed 4 bases from V and 5 bases from J; junction bases left unmatched: 3. In this sample, this clonotype turned up many times. Its antigen is unidentified. Source material: blood, either unsorted or a sorted T cell fraction (not recorded which). This sequence was found in a male donor with ankylosing spondylitis or in good health (not recorded which). The V gene is TRBV4-1, the J gene TRBJ2-3; 7 bases align to TRBD2. CDR3 amino acids: CASSPGLVDTQYF. Here the CDR3 DNA reads TGCGCCAGCAGCCCCGGACTAGTAGATACGCAGTATTTT.